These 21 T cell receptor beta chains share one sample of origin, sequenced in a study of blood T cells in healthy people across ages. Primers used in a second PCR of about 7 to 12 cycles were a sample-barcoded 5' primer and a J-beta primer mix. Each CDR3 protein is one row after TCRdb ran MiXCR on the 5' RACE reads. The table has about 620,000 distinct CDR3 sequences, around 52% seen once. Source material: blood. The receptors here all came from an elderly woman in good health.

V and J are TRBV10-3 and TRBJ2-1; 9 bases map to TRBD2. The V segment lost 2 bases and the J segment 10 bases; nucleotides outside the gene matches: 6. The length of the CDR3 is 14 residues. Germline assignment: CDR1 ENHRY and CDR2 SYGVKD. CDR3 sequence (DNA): TGTGCCATCAGTGAGGGGACTAGCCCCCTCGAGCAGTTCTTC. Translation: CAISEGTSPLEQFF.

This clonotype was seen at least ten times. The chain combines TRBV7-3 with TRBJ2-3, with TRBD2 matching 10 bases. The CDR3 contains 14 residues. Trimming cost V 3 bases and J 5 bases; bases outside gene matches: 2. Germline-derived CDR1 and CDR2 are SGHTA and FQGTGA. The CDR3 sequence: CASSFTSGEDTQYF. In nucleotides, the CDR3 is TGTGCCAGCAGCTTCACTAGCGGGGAAGATACGCAGTATTTT.

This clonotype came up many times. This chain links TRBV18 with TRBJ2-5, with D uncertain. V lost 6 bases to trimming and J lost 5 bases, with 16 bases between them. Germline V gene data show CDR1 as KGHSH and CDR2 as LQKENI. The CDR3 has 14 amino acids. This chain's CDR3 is CASSPPPVLETQYF. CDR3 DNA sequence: TGTGCCAGCTCTCCGCCGCCGGTCCTTGAGACCCAGTACTTC.

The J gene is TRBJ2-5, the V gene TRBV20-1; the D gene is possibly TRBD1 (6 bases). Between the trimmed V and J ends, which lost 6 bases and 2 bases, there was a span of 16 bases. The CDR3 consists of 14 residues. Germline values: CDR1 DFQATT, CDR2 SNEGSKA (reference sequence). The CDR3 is CSAPTGGQQETQYF. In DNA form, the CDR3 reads TGCAGTGCCCCCACCGGCGGACAGCAAGAGACCCAGTACTTC.

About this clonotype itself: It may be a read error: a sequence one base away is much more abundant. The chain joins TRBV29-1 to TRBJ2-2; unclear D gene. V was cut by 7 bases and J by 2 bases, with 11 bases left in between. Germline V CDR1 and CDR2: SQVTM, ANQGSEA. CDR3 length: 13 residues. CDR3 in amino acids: CSAARTNTGELFF. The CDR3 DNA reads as TGCAGCGCTGCCCGTACAAACACCGGGGAGCTGTTTTTT.

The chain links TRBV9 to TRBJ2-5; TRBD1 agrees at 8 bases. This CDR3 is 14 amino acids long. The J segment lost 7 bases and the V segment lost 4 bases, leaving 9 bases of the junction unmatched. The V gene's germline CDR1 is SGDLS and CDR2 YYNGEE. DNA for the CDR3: TGTGCCAGCAGCCCAGAGGACAGGGCTGGGACCCAGTACTTC. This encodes CASSPEDRAGTQYF.

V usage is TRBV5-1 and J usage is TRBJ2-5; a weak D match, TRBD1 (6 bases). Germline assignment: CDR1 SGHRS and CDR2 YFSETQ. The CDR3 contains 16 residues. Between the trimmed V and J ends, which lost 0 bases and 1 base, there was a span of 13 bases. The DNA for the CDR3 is TGCGCCAGCAGCTTGGACTCGACAGGACCCCAAGAGACCCAGTACTTC. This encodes CASSLDSTGPQETQYF.

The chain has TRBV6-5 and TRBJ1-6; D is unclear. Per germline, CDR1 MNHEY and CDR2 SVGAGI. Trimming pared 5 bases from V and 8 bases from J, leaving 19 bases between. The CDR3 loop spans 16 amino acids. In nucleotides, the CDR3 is TGTGCCAGCAGTACGCCCGGCGTCAGGCTTGATTCACCCCTCCACTTT. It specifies CASSTPGVRLDSPLHF.

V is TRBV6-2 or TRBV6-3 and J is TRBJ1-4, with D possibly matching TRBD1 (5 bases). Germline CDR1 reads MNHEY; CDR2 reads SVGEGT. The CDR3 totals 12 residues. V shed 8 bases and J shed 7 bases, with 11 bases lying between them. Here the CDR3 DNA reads TGTGCCAGCCGGGACTTCCCTGAAAAACTGTTTTTT. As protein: CASRDFPEKLFF.

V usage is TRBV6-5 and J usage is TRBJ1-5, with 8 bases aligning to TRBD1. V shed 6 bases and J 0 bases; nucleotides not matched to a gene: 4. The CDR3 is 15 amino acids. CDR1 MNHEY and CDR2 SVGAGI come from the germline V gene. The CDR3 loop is CASRTGALSNQPQHF. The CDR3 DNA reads TGTGCCAGCAGGACAGGGGCCCTTAGCAATCAGCCCCAGCATTTT.

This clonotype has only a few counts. DNA of the CDR3: TGTGCCAGCAGCTCCGGGACGCCCACCGGGGAGCTGTTTTTT. Protein sequence: CASSSGTPTGELFF. This chain uses TRBV7-9 with TRBJ2-2, with D perhaps TRBD1 or TRBD2 (5 bases each). The length of the CDR3 is 14 residues. Germline V gives CDR1 SEHNR, CDR2 FQNEAQ (reference sequence). The V end was cut by 4 bases, the J end by 4 bases, with 10 bases between.

As DNA, the CDR3 is TGCGCCAGCAGAAGGGGGGAGTTAGAGACCCAGTACTTC. Translation: CASRRGELETQYF. The chain uses TRBV5-1 and TRBJ2-7; D could derive from TRBD1 or TRBD2 (6 bases each). The tail of the sequence fits TRBJ2-5 better, so the J call may be wrong. The CDR3 sequence is 13 residues long. The germline V gene encodes CDR1 SGHRS and CDR2 YFSETQ.

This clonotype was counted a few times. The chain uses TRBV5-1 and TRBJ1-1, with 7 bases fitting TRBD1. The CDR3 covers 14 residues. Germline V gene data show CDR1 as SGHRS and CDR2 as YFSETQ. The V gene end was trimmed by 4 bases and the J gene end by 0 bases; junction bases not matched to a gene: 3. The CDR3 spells CASSRGTVNTEAFF. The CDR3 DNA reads TGCGCCAGCAGCCGGGGGACAGTGAACACTGAAGCTTTCTTT.

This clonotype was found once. CDR3: CASSDRVRETQYF. The CDR3 DNA is TGTGCCAGCTCCGACAGGGTGAGGGAGACCCAGTACTTC. The chain combines TRBV25-1 with TRBJ2-4, with 7 bases lining up with TRBD1. Matching the DNA end better, TRBJ2-5 makes the J call doubtful. CDR1 and CDR2 (germline): MGHDK, SYGVNS. The CDR3 runs 13 residues.

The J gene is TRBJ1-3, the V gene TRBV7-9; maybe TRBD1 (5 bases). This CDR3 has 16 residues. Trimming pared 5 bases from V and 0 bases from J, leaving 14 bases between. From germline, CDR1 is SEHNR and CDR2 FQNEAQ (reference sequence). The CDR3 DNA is TGTGCCAGCAGCACCTTTCTCAGGGACTCTGGAAACACCATATATTTT. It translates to CASSTFLRDSGNTIYF.

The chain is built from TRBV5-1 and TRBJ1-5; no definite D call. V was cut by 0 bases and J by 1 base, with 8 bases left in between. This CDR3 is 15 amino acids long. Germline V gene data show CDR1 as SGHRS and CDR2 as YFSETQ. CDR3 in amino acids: CASSLGLPSNQPQHF. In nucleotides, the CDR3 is TGCGCCAGCAGCTTGGGACTCCCAAGCAATCAGCCCCAGCATTTT.

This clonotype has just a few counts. CDR3 in DNA: TGTGCCAGCAGCCCGCACAGGGGGCTACGGGAGCCCCAGCATTTT. It codes for CASSPHRGLREPQHF. The gene calls are TRBV7-2 and TRBJ1-5; TRBD1 matches at 9 bases. Germline V CDR1 and CDR2: SGHTA, FQGNSA. The CDR3 is made up of 15 amino acids. V lost 5 bases and J lost 8; bases outside the gene matches: 10.

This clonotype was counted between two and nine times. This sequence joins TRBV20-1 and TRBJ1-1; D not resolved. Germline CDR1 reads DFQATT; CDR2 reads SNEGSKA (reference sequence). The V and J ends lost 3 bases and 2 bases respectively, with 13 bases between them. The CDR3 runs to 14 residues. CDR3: CSASSTGLNTEAFF. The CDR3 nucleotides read TGCAGTGCTAGTTCCACGGGGTTAAACACTGAAGCTTTCTTT.

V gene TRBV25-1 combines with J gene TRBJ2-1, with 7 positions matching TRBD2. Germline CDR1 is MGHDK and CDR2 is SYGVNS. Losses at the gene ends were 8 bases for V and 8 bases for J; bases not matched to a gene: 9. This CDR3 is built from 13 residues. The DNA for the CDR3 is TGTGCCAGCGAAGCGGGATTCTATGATGAGCAGTTCTTC. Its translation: CASEAGFYDEQFF.

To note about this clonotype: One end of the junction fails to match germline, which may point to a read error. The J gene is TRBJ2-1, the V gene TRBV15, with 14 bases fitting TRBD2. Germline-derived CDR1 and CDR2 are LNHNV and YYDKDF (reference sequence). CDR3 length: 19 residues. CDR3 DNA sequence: TGTGCCACCAGCGGAGATTGGGGACTAGCGGGAGAATCCTACAATGAGCAGTTCTTC. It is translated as CATSGDWGLAGESYNEQFF. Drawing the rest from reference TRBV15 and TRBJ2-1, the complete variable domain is DAMVIQNPRYQVTQFGKPVTLSCSQTLNHNVMYWYQQKSSQAPKLLFHYYDKDFNNEADTPDNFQSRRPNTSFCFLDIRSPGLGDTAMYLCATSGDWGLAGESYNEQFFGPGTRLTVL.

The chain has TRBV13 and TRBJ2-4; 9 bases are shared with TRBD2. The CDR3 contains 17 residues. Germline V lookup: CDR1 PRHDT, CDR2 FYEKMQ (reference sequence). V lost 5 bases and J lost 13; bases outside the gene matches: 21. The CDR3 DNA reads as TGTGCCAGCAGCGCCCTTCCTGGAGCGGGAGGACCTAATGAGCAGTACTTC. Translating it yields CASSALPGAGGPNEQYF.